Below, one T cell receptor beta chain is given with its context. Its antigen is unidentified. Other DNA sequences in this specimen translate into the identical CDR3. This sample is part of a study of T cell responses to AZD1222 COVID-19 vaccine. General study findings and limits: Regions left unmutated in variants are reportedly the target of nearly half of spike-specific TCRs. The study found vaccine-associated CD4 TCRs spanning spike, dominant at 160-218 and 743-854. Repertoires were obtained only post-peak T cell response. The breadth and depth of Spike-specific TCRs increased once two AZD1222 doses had been given.

J was trimmed by 2 bases and V by 3 bases; bases with no gene match: 1. Per the germline V gene, CDR1 is KGHSH and CDR2 is LQKENI. The CDR3 runs 13 residues. Produced via immunoSEQ multiplex PCR; TCRdb's table is partial and in-frame only. The table shows about 150,000 clones, with about 90% occurring only once. The rearrangement links TRBV18 to TRBJ2-7, with 7 nucleotides matching TRBD1. The sequenced sample was peripheral blood, obtained 28 days after the second AZD1222 dose. This sequence originates from an adult who received the AZD1222 COVID-19 vaccine. The CDR3: CASSPGQTYEQYF. CDR3 coding DNA: TGTGCCAGCTCACCGGGACAGACCTACGAGCAGTACTTC. The whole variable domain, remainder taken from reference TRBV18 and TRBJ2-7, is NAGVMQNPRHLVRRRGQEARLRCSPMKGHSHVYWYRQLPEEGLKFMVYLQKENIIDESGMPKERFSAEFPKEGPSILRIQQVVRGDSAAYFCASSPGQTYEQYFGPGTRLTVT.